This TCR beta chain was identified during a study of CD8+ T cells in alopecia areata. Extracted RNA was reverse transcribed, and the resulting cDNA served as sequencing template. Assay: immunoSEQ multiplex PCR; the TCRdb copy retains only in-frame clones and omits some. The sample shows 220,000 or so clones, approximately 61% of them seen only once. Germline V gene lookup returns CDR1 LNHNV and CDR2 YYDKDF (reference sequence). V lost 1 base and J 1 base, leaving 10 bases between the germline ends. The CDR3 covers 15 residues. General study points: Unlike in mice, where it was clearer, TCR sharing across patients was less clear, possibly HLA-related.

Note on this clone: What it binds is not known.

The sequencing here drew on CD4+ T cells sorted from blood, taken at week 0. V is TRBV15 and J is TRBJ1-1; D gene uncertain. This receptor was taken from a human donor with alopecia areata. This CDR3 is CATSRVSTGNTEAFF. The CDR3 bases are TGTGCCACCAGCAGAGTTTCCACTGGGAACACTGAAGCTTTCTTT.